This T cell receptor (beta chain) comes out of a study of beta chain features in type 1 diabetes. Every bit of the isolated RNA underwent reverse transcription, so sequencing read expressed TCRB transcripts. The data were produced by immunoSEQ multiplex PCR, yet TCRdb's version contains in-frame clones alone and is incomplete. The table lists a few hundred thousand clones, roughly 15% of them singletons. In germline, CDR1 is LNHDA, CDR2 SQIVND (reference sequence). V shed 7 bases and J 7 bases; nucleotides not matched to a gene: 12. This CDR3 region has 15 residues. This clone occurred a few times. This TCR was sampled from a woman between 18 and 29 years old in good health. J is TRBJ2-1 and V is TRBV19; 8 bases are shared with TRBD2. Material for sequencing was naive CD4+ T cells from blood. DNA for the CDR3: TGTGCCAGTATCTTTTCCGGGACTAGAAGAAATGAGCAGTTCTTC. It translates to CASIFSGTRRNEQFF.